The rows below give T cell receptor beta chains drawn from one sample of a study of cytomegalovirus exposure and HLA in healthy donors. Assay: immunoSEQ multiplex PCR; the TCRdb copy retains only in-frame clones and omits some. This table has over 100,000 clones, approximately 78% appearing once. Specimen: PBMCs. The receptors come from a female donor in good health and CMV-seronegative. Each CDR3 is given with its conserved first and last residue. The D gene is left open where the match is weak. A clone size is listed for some rows: how often the clone was seen (once, few, many), or a class if it is expanded.

V gene,D gene,clone size,J gene,CDR3 protein,CDR3 DNA
TRBV10-3,-,-,TRBJ2-1,CAISDRDSPNEQFF,TGTGCCATCAGTGACCGAGACAGTCCCAATGAGCAGTTCTTC
TRBV28,-,-,TRBJ2-5,CASSLRGGWKTQYF,TGTGCCAGCAGTCTCAGAGGAGGGTGGAAGACCCAGTACTTC
TRBV7-3,TRBD2,-,TRBJ2-1,CASSPGGLAGVGEQFF,TGTGCCAGCAGCCCAGGGGGACTAGCGGGAGTGGGTGAGCAGTTCTTC
TRBV28,TRBD2,-,TRBJ2-1,CASSPGTSGVKEQFF,TGTGCCAGCAGTCCCGGGACTAGCGGGGTCAAGGAGCAGTTCTTC
TRBV19,-,-,TRBJ1-1,CASSIALGNTEAFF,TGTGCCAGTAGTATTGCGTTGGGCAACACTGAAGCTTTCTTT
TRBV9,TRBD2,few,TRBJ2-3,CASSGSGRVSDTQYF,TGTGCCAGCAGCGGTAGCGGGAGGGTGTCGGATACGCAGTATTTT
TRBV19,TRBD1,-,TRBJ2-2,CASSNERGQFAGELFF,TGTGCCAGTAGTAACGAACGGGGACAGTTCGCCGGGGAGCTGTTTTTT
TRBV4-3,-,-,TRBJ2-2,CASSVQVNTGELFF,TGCGCCAGCAGCGTCCAGGTTAACACCGGGGAGCTGTTTTTT
TRBV11-2,-,-,TRBJ1-1,CASSSQGWKTEAFF,TGTGCCAGCAGCTCTCAGGGATGGAAGACTGAAGCTTTCTTT
TRBV7-2,-,-,TRBJ1-2,CASSLIMSSYTF,TGTGCCAGCAGCTTAATTATGTCGTCCTACACCTTC
TRBV4-3,TRBD2,-,TRBJ2-1,CASSQDRGGRADEQFF,TGCGCCAGCAGCCAAGATCGGGGCGGGAGGGCGGATGAGCAGTTCTTC
TRBV10-1,-,many,TRBJ1-1,CASSESIWRNTEAFF,TGCGCCAGCAGTGAGTCGATTTGGAGGAACACTGAAGCTTTCTTT
TRBV5-4,TRBD1,-,TRBJ1-4,CASSPGQGGIDNEKLFF,TGTGCCAGCAGCCCGGGACAGGGGGGAATCGATAATGAAAAACTGTTTTTT
TRBV28,TRBD1,few,TRBJ2-7,CASSLQGAHYEQYF,TGTGCCAGCAGTTTACAGGGGGCCCACTACGAGCAGTACTTC
TRBV28,-,few,TRBJ1-1,CASGEGGAMNTEAFF,TGTGCCAGCGGCGAGGGGGGGGCAATGAACACTGAAGCTTTCTTT
TRBV4-3,-,-,TRBJ2-7,CASSQGLGQSYEQYF,TGCGCCAGCAGCCAAGGGCTTGGACAGTCCTACGAGCAGTACTTC
TRBV7-6,-,-,TRBJ1-3,CASSLSGSSGNTIYF,TGTGCCAGCAGCTTAAGTGGGAGCTCTGGAAACACCATATATTTT
TRBV28,TRBD1,-,TRBJ1-1,CASSIQGAPRVEAFF,TGTGCCAGCAGTATTCAGGGGGCGCCGAGAGTCGAAGCTTTCTTT
TRBV4-1,TRBD2,-,TRBJ2-1,CASSQEILAGGNEQFF,TGCGCCAGCAGCCAAGAAATACTAGCGGGAGGCAATGAGCAGTTCTTC
TRBV5-4,TRBD2,-,TRBJ2-3,CASSVGLAGVTDTQYF,TGTGCCAGCAGCGTCGGACTAGCGGGAGTAACAGATACGCAGTATTTT
TRBV7-2,-,-,TRBJ2-1,CASSLLAGNEQFF,TGTGCCAGCAGCTTATTGGCGGGCAATGAGCAGTTCTTC